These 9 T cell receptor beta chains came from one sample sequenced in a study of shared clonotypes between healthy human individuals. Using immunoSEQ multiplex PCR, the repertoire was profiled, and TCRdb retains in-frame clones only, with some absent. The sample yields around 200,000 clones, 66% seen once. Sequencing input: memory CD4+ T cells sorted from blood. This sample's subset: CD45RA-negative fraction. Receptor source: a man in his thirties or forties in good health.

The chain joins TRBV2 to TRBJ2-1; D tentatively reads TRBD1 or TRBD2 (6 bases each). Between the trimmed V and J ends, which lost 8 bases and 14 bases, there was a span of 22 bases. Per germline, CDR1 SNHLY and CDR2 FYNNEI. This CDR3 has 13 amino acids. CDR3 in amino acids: CASALRGRDREFF. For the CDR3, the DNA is TGTGCCAGCGCCCTCCGGGGGCGGGATAGGGAGTTCTTC.

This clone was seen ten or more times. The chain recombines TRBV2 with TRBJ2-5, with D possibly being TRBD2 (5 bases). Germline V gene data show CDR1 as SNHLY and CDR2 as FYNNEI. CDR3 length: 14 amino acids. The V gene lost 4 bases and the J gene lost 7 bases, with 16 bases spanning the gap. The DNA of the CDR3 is TGTGCCAGCAGTGGCGGGCCAGGTGAATCGACCCAGTACTTC. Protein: CASSGGPGESTQYF. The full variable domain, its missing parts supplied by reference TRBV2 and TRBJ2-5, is EPEVTQTPSHQVTQMGQEVILRCVPISNHLYFYWYRQILGQKVEFLVSFYNNEISEKSEIFDDQFSVERPDGSNFTLKIRSTKLEDSAMYFCASSGGPGESTQYFGPGTRLLVL.

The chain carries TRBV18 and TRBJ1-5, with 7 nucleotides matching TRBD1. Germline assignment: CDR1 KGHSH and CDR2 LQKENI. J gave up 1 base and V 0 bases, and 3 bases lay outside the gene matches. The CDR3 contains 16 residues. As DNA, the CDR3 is TGTGCCAGCTCACCACCCGGGGACAGAAGCAATCAGCCCCAGCATTTT. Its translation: CASSPPGDRSNQPQHF.

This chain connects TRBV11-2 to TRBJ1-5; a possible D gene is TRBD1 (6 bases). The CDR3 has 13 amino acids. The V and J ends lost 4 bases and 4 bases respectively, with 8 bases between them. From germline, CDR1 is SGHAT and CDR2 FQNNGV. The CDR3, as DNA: TGTGCCAGCAGCTACGGACAGAATCAGCCCCAGCATTTT. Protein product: CASSYGQNQPQHF.

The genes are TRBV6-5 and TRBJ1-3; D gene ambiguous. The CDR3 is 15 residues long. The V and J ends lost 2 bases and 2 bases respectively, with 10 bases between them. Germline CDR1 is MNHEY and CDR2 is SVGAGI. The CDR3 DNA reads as TGTGCCAGCAGTTACCGGCAGCGACCTGGAAACACCATATATTTT. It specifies CASSYRQRPGNTIYF.

The CDR3 spells CASSFTSAGELFF. CDR3 in DNA: TGCGCCAGCAGCTTCACTAGCGCCGGGGAGCTGTTTTTT. This chain joins TRBV5-1 and TRBJ2-2, with TRBD2 matching 7 bases. Per the germline V gene, CDR1 is SGHRS and CDR2 is YFSETQ. V shed 2 bases and J 6 bases; nucleotides not matched to a gene: 1. This CDR3 has 13 residues.

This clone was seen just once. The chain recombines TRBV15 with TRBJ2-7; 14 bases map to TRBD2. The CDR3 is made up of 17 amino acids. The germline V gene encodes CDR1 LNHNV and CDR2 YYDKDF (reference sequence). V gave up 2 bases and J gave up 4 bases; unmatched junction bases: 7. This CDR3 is CATSRSGTSGSRYEQYF. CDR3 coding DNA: TGTGCCACCAGCAGATCCGGGACTAGCGGGAGTAGGTACGAGCAGTACTTC.

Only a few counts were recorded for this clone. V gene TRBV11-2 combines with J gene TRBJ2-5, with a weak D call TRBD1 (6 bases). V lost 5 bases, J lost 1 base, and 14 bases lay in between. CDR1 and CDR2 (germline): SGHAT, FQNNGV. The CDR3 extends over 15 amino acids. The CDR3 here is CASSPPGRGQETQYF. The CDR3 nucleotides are TGTGCCAGCAGCCCACCTGGCAGGGGCCAAGAGACCCAGTACTTC.

The CDR3 region is CASSLVGGLAGINEQFF. The CDR3 coding sequence is TGTGCCAGCAGCTTAGTAGGGGGACTAGCGGGAATCAATGAGCAGTTCTTC. The chain is built from TRBV7-2 and TRBJ2-1, with TRBD2 matching 13 bases. From germline, CDR1 is SGHTA and CDR2 FQGNSA. J gave up 6 bases and V 1 base, and 6 bases lay outside the gene matches. The CDR3 covers 17 residues.